These T cell receptor beta chains were read from a single sample in a study of OX40 agonist ivuxolimab in advanced cancers. Repertoires were generated with immunoSEQ multiplex PCR, while TCRdb's copy carries only in-frame clones and drops some. This table holds roughly 54,000 clones, around nine tenths found once. The sequenced sample was CD4+ or CD8+ T cells sorted from blood, obtained in a trial of the OX40 agonist ivuxolimab. These receptors were obtained from an adult with an advanced solid tumor such as melanoma, head and neck, liver or kidney cancer. Each CDR3 is given with its conserved first and last residue. The order of the fields is CDR3 protein, J gene, V gene.

CDR3 protein: CAWSLGGGGYTF
J gene: TRBJ1-2
V gene: TRBV30

CDR3 protein: CSVGPELAKNIQYF
J gene: TRBJ2-4
V gene: TRBV29-1

CDR3 protein: CASSRRTGENEQFF
J gene: TRBJ2-1
V gene: TRBV5-5

CDR3 protein: CASSPSLGAQYEQYF
J gene: TRBJ2-7
V gene: TRBV9

CDR3 protein: CASSSQGTYGYTF
J gene: TRBJ1-2
V gene: TRBV7-8

CDR3 protein: CATSRELLAAGEQYF
J gene: TRBJ2-7
V gene: TRBV15

CDR3 protein: CASSQETGLTEKLFF
J gene: TRBJ1-4
V gene: TRBV14

CDR3 protein: CASSSPGQGTDTQYF
J gene: TRBJ2-3
V gene: TRBV5-1

CDR3 protein: CAISVSGADTQYF
J gene: TRBJ2-3
V gene: TRBV10-3

CDR3 protein: CASSRSGSGNTIYF
J gene: TRBJ1-3
V gene: TRBV14

CDR3 protein: CASSPPSQGDTIYF
J gene: TRBJ1-3
V gene: TRBV18

CDR3 protein: CASSYSGGSEQFF
J gene: TRBJ2-1
V gene: TRBV6-5

CDR3 protein: CASSEPGGGSYEQYF
J gene: TRBJ2-7
V gene: TRBV10-1

CDR3 protein: CASSRGGTTEAFF
J gene: TRBJ1-1
V gene: TRBV12-5

CDR3 protein: CAGGPGGTLNEQFF
J gene: TRBJ2-1
V gene: TRBV10-3

CDR3 protein: CASSQDRGNTEAFF
J gene: TRBJ1-1
V gene: TRBV18

CDR3 protein: CASSLGGGRSDEQYF
J gene: TRBJ2-7
V gene: TRBV5-5

CDR3 protein: CASRLPGGTGELFF
J gene: TRBJ2-2
V gene: TRBV18

CDR3 protein: CASSPPDRDNEQFF
J gene: TRBJ2-1
V gene: TRBV7-7

CDR3 protein: CASSQCESGGSYEQYF
J gene: TRBJ2-7
V gene: TRBV23-1

CDR3 protein: CASSSGLYNEQFF
J gene: TRBJ2-1
V gene: TRBV11-3

CDR3 protein: CASSLGGPLAETQYF
J gene: TRBJ2-5
V gene: TRBV7-7

CDR3 protein: CASSLSLAGSKDEQFF
J gene: TRBJ2-1
V gene: TRBV27

CDR3 protein: CAWRGPGLTSSYEQYF
J gene: TRBJ2-7
V gene: TRBV30

CDR3 protein: CASTDLGEKLFF
J gene: TRBJ1-4
V gene: TRBV19